Listed below are T cell receptor beta chains from one sample, sequenced in a study of high-grade serous ovarian cancer treatment subgroups. Here immunoSEQ multiplex PCR was the method, and the copy in TCRdb shows in-frame clones only, minus some. The repertoire holds 25,000 to 30,000 clones, with around 84% as singletons. Specimen: tumor tissue. These receptors all come from a human donor with high-grade serous ovarian cancer. The CDR3 runs from the conserved cysteine through the conserved F or W. D genes are given only for firm matches.

-	16	TRBV7-9	TRBJ2-7	CASSPSLAVGGYEQYF	TGTGCCAGCAGCCCCTCCCTCGCGGTTGGGGGATACGAGCAGTACTTC
-	15	TRBV7-2	TRBJ1-1	CASSLRAAGRTEAFF	TGTGCCAGCAGCTTAAGGGCGGCAGGGAGGACTGAAGCTTTCTTT
-	10	TRBV2	TRBJ2-7	CASKLDRLSF	TGTGCCAGCAAGTTGGACCGTCTATCATTC
-	15	TRBV19	TRBJ1-2	CASSIALGVEYGYTF	TGTGCCAGTAGTATAGCCCTTGGGGTGGAATATGGCTACACCTTC
-	15	TRBV19	TRBJ1-2	CASSKPRSYNYGYTF	TGTGCCAGTAGTAAACCGAGAAGTTATAACTATGGCTACACCTTC
TRBD2	15	TRBV5-6	TRBJ2-1	CASSFPASGRGEQFF	TGTGCCAGCAGCTTTCCAGCTAGCGGGAGGGGTGAGCAGTTCTTC
TRBD1	17	TRBV28	TRBJ1-5	CASIPFQGAGGNQPQHF	TGTGCCAGCATCCCTTTTCAGGGGGCGGGAGGCAATCAGCCCCAGCATTTT
-	14	TRBV9	TRBJ2-2	CASSGTSNTGELFF	TGTGCCAGCAGCGGGACTTCGAACACCGGGGAGCTGTTTTTT
-	13	TRBV6-1	TRBJ2-3	CASLGSGTDTQYF	TGTGCCAGCCTCGGGAGCGGCACAGATACGCAGTATTTT
-	16	TRBV19	TRBJ1-4	CASSIGEARLREKLFF	TGTGCCAGTAGTATAGGGGAGGCCCGTTTGCGGGAAAAACTGTTTTTT
-	15	TRBV19	TRBJ2-2	CASSKGNAYTGELFF	TGTGCCAGTAGTAAGGGGAATGCCTACACCGGGGAGCTGTTTTTT